The rows below give T cell receptor beta chains drawn from one sample of a study of blood T cell repertoires in COVID-19. Sequencing used immunoSEQ multiplex PCR; TCRdb keeps in-frame clones, though not all of them. In the table there are under 150,000 clones, more than 75% of which are singletons. Material for sequencing was peripheral blood. The receptor source for this set is a man aged 55-75 years with acute or convalescent COVID-19. Both conserved end residues are part of each CDR3. The order of the fields is CDR3 length, clone size, D gene, V gene, J gene, CDR3 protein, CDR3 DNA. D genes are given only for firm matches. A row's size may be missing; if present it is once, few, many or a size class.

CDR3 length: 15; clone size: -; D gene: -; V gene: TRBV28; J gene: TRBJ1-1; CDR3 protein: CASSLLSNSHTEAFF; CDR3 DNA: TGTGCCAGCAGTTTATTATCGAACAGCCACACTGAAGCTTTCTTT
CDR3 length: 15; clone size: -; D gene: -; V gene: TRBV6-5; J gene: TRBJ2-5; CDR3 protein: CASSYSTGLGETQYF; CDR3 DNA: TGTGCCAGCAGTTACTCGACTGGCCTCGGAGAGACCCAGTACTTC
CDR3 length: 14; clone size: -; D gene: -; V gene: TRBV28; J gene: TRBJ1-4; CDR3 protein: CASTAAQLGEKLFF; CDR3 DNA: TGTGCCAGCACTGCGGCCCAACTCGGAGAAAAACTGTTTTTT
CDR3 length: 15; clone size: -; D gene: TRBD2; V gene: TRBV9; J gene: TRBJ2-7; CDR3 protein: CASSRTGGPSYEQYF; CDR3 DNA: TGTGCCAGCAGCAGAACGGGAGGCCCCTCCTACGAGCAGTACTTC
CDR3 length: 14; clone size: -; D gene: -; V gene: TRBV7-2; J gene: TRBJ1-1; CDR3 protein: CASSPPTGSRKAFF; CDR3 DNA: TGTGCCAGCAGCCCGCCGACGGGGTCCAGGAAAGCTTTCTTT
CDR3 length: 15; clone size: -; D gene: -; V gene: TRBV3-1/TRBV3-2; J gene: TRBJ1-1; CDR3 protein: CASSLRGAWNTEAFF; CDR3 DNA: TGTGCCAGCAGCCTCCGCGGCGCATGGAACACTGAAGCTTTCTTT
CDR3 length: 16; clone size: -; D gene: TRBD1; V gene: TRBV5-4; J gene: TRBJ1-1; CDR3 protein: CASSPQTGTGDTEAFF; CDR3 DNA: TGTGCCAGCAGCCCTCAGACAGGGACTGGGGACACTGAAGCTTTCTTT
CDR3 length: 14; clone size: many; D gene: -; V gene: TRBV10-2; J gene: TRBJ1-1; CDR3 protein: CASSESGGTSEAFF; CDR3 DNA: TGCGCCAGCAGTGAGTCAGGAGGTACCTCTGAAGCTTTCTTT
CDR3 length: 13; clone size: -; D gene: -; V gene: TRBV27; J gene: TRBJ2-7; CDR3 protein: CASSYITFYEQYF; CDR3 DNA: TGTGCCAGCAGTTACATTACCTTCTACGAGCAGTACTTC
CDR3 length: 14; clone size: -; D gene: TRBD1; V gene: TRBV6-5; J gene: TRBJ2-7; CDR3 protein: CASTRTGGFHEQYF; CDR3 DNA: TGTGCCAGCACCCGGACAGGGGGCTTCCACGAGCAGTACTTC
CDR3 length: 18; clone size: -; D gene: TRBD1; V gene: TRBV11-3; J gene: TRBJ1-2; CDR3 protein: CASSSSPDRVRFFGGYTF; CDR3 DNA: TGTGCCAGCAGCTCTAGCCCGGACAGGGTGAGGTTTTTTGGGGGCTACACCTTC
CDR3 length: 15; clone size: -; D gene: TRBD2; V gene: TRBV5-1; J gene: TRBJ2-3; CDR3 protein: CASSFGTSGSDTQYF; CDR3 DNA: TGCGCCAGCAGCTTCGGGACTAGCGGGAGTGATACGCAGTATTTT
CDR3 length: 13; clone size: -; D gene: -; V gene: TRBV6-5; J gene: TRBJ1-2; CDR3 protein: CASALRPDYGYTF; CDR3 DNA: TGTGCCAGCGCTTTGAGGCCGGACTATGGCTACACCTTC
CDR3 length: 16; clone size: once; D gene: TRBD2; V gene: TRBV6-1; J gene: TRBJ2-2; CDR3 protein: CASSEWLAGGTGELFF; CDR3 DNA: TGTGCCAGCAGTGAATGGCTAGCGGGAGGTACCGGGGAGCTGTTTTTT
CDR3 length: 15; clone size: few; D gene: TRBD2; V gene: TRBV10-2; J gene: TRBJ2-7; CDR3 protein: CASSELRAGDYEQYF; CDR3 DNA: TGCGCCAGCAGTGAGCTCCGAGCGGGAGATTACGAGCAGTACTTC